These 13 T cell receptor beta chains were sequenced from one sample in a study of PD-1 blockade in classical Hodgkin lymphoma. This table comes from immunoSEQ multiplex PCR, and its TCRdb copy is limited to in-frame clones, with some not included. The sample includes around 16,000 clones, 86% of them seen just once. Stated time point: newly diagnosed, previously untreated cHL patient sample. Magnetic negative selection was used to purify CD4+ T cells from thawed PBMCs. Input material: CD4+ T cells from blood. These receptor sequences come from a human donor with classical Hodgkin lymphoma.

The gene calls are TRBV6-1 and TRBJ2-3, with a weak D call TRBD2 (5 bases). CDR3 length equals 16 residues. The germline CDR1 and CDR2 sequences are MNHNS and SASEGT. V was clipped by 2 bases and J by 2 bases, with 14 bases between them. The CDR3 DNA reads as TGTGCCAGCAGTGAAATTGGCGGGCCCTTCACAGATACGCAGTATTTT. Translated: CASSEIGGPFTDTQYF.

As DNA, the CDR3 is TGCGCCAGCAGCTTGAACGGGGCTGAGACCCAGTACTTC. Translating it yields CASSLNGAETQYF. The chain carries TRBV5-1 and TRBJ2-5; the D gene could be TRBD1 or TRBD2 (5 bases each). V gave up 1 base and J gave up 5 bases, with 9 bases separating them. The CDR3 consists of 13 residues. Germline CDR1 is SGHRS and CDR2 is YFSETQ.

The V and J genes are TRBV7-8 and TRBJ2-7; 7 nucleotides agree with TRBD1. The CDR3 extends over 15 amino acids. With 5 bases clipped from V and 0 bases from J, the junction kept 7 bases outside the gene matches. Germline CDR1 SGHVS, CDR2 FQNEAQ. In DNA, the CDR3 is TGTGCCAGCAGCCCGCGGACAGGCAACTCCTACGAGCAGTACTTC. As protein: CASSPRTGNSYEQYF.

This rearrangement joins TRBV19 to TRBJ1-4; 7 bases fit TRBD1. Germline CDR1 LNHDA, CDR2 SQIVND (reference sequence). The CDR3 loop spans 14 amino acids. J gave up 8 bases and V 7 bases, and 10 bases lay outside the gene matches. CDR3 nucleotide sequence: TGTGCCAGTACCGCGACAGGGAACGGAGAAAAACTGTTTTTT. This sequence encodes CASTATGNGEKLFF. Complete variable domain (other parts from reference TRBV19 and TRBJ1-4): DGGITQSPKYLFRKEGQNVTLSCEQNLNHDAMYWYRQDPGQGLRLIYYSQIVNDFQKGDIAEGYSVSREKKESFPLTVTSAQKNPTAFYLCASTATGNGEKLFFGSGTQLSVL.

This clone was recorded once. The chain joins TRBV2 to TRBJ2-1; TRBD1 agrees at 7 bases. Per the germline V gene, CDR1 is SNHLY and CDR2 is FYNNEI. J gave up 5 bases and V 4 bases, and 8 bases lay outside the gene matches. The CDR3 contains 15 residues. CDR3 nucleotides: TGTGCCAGCAGTGTGGAACAGGGGATAAACAATGAGCAGTTCTTC. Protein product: CASSVEQGINNEQFF.

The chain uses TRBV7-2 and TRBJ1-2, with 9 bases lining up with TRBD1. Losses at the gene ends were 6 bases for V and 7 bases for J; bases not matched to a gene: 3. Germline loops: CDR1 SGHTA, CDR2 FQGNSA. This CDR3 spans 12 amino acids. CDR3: CASRGQGIGYTF. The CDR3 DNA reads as TGTGCCAGCAGGGGACAGGGTATTGGCTACACCTTC.

The CDR3 sequence is CASSLGLNTDTQYF. The CDR3 DNA reads as TGTGCCAGCAGCTTGGGACTCAACACAGATACGCAGTATTTT. The chain employs TRBV7-3 and TRBJ2-3; maybe TRBD2 (6 bases). The germline CDR1 and CDR2 sequences are SGHTA and FQGTGA. The CDR3 totals 14 residues. Between the trimmed V and J ends, which lost 3 bases and 2 bases, there was a span of 9 bases.

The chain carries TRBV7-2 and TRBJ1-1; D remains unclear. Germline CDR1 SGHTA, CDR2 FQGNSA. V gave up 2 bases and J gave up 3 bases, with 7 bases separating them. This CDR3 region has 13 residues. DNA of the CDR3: TGTGCCAGCAGCTTACAGATCTACACTGAAGCTTTCTTT. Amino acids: CASSLQIYTEAFF.

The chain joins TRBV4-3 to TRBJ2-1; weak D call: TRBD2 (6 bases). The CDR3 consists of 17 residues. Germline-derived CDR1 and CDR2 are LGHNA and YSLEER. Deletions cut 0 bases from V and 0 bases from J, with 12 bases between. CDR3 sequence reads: CASSQDPRGASYNEQFF. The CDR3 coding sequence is TGCGCCAGCAGCCAAGACCCCCGCGGGGCCTCCTACAATGAGCAGTTCTTC.

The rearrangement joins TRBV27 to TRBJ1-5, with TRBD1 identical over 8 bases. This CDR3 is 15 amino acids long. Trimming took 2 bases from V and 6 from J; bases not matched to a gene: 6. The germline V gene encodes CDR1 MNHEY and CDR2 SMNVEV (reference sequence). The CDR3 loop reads CASSLSRGRGQPQHF. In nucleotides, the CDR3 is TGTGCCAGCAGTTTAAGCAGGGGGCGCGGTCAGCCCCAGCATTTT.

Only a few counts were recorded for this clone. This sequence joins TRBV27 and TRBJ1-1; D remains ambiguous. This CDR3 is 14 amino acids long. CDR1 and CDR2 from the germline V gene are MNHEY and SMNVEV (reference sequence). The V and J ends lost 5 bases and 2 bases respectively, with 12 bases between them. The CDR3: CASSLRPGNTEAFF. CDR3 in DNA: TGTGCCAGCAGTCTTAGACCGGGAAACACTGAAGCTTTCTTT.

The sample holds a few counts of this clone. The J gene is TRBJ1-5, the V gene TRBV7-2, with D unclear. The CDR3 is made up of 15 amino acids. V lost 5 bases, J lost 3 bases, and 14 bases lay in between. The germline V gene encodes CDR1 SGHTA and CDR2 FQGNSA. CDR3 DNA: TGTGCCAGCAGCCTAAGTTACGGGGTCAATCAGCCCCAGCATTTT. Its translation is CASSLSYGVNQPQHF. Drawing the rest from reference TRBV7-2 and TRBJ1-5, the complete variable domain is GAGVSQSPSNKVTEKGKDVELRCDPISGHTALYWYRQSLGQGLEFLIYFQGNSAPDKSGLPSDRFSAERTGGSVSTLTIQRTQQEDSAVYLCASSLSYGVNQPQHFGDGTRLSIL.

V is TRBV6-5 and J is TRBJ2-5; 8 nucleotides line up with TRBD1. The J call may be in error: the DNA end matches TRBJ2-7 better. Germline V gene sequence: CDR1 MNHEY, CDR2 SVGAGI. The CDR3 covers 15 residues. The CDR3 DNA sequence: TGTGCCAGCAGCTTTACTCAGGGGGCAGCCTACGAGCAGTACTTC. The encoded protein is CASSFTQGAAYEQYF.